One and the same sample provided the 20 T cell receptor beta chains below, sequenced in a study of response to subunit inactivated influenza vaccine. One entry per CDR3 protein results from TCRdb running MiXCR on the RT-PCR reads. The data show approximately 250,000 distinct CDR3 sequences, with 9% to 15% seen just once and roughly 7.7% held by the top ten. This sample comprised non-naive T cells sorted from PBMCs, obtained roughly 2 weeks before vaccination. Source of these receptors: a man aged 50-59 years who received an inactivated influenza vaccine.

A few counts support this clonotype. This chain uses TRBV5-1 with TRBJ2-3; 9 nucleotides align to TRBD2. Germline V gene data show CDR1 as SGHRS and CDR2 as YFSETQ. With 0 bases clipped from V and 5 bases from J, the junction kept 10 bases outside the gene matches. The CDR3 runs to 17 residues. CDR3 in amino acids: CASSLARGGRALDTQYF. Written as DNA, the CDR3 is TGCGCCAGCAGCTTGGCCCGTGGCGGGAGGGCCCTAGATACGCAGTATTTT.

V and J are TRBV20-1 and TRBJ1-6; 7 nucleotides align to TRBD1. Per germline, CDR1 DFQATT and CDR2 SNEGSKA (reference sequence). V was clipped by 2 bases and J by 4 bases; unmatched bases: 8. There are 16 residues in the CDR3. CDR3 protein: CSARPPGQVYNSPLHF. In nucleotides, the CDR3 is TGCAGTGCTAGACCACCCGGACAGGTTTATAATTCACCCCTCCACTTT.

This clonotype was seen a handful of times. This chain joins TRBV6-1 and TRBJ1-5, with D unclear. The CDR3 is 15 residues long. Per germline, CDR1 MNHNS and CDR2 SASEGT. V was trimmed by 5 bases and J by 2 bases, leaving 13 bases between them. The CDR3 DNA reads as TGTGCCAGCAGTATTCAAGGTGCAGGCAATCAGCCCCAGCATTTT. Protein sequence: CASSIQGAGNQPQHF.

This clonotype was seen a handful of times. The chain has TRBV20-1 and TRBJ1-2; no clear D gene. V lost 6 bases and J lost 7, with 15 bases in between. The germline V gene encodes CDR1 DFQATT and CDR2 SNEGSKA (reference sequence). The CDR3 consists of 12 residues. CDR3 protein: CSASDGVSGYTF. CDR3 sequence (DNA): TGCAGTGCAAGCGACGGTGTGAGTGGCTACACCTTC.

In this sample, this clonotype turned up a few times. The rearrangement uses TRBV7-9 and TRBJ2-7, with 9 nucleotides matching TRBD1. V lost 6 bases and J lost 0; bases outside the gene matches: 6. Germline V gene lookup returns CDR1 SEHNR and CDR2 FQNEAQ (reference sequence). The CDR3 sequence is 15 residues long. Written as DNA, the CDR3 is TGTGCCAGCAGTTATCGGGACAGGGCCTCCTACGAGCAGTACTTC. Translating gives CASSYRDRASYEQYF.

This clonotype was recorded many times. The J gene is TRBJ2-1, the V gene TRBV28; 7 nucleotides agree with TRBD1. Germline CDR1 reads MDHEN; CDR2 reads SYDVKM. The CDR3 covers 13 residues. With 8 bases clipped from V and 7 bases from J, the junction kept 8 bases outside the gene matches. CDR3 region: CASLNRGRNEQFF. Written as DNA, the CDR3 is TGTGCCAGCTTAAACAGGGGTAGGAATGAGCAGTTCTTC.

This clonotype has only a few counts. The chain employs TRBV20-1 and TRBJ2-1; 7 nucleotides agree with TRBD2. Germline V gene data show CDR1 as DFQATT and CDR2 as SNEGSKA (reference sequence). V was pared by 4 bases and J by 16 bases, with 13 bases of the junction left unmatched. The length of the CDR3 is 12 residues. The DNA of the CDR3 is TGCAGTGCTATAAACTCCGGGACTAACGAATTCTTC. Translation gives CSAINSGTNEFF.

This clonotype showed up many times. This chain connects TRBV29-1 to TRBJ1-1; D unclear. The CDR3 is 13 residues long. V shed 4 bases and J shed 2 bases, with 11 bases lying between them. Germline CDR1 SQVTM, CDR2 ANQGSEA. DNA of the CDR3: TGCAGCGTTGCCCAGACCGGAAACACTGAAGCTTTCTTT. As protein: CSVAQTGNTEAFF.

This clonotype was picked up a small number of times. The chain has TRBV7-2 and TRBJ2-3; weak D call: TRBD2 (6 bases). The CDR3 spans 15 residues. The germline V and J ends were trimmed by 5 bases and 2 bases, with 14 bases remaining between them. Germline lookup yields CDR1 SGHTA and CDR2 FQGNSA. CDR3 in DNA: TGTGCCAGCAGCCCCGGGAGCTCGTACACAGATACGCAGTATTTT. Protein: CASSPGSSYTDTQYF.

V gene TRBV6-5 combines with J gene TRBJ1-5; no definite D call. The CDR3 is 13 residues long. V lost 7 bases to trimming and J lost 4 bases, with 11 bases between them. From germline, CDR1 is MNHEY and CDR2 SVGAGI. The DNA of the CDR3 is TGTGCCAGCACTTTGACCGCTAATCAGCCCCAGCATTTT. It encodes CASTLTANQPQHF.

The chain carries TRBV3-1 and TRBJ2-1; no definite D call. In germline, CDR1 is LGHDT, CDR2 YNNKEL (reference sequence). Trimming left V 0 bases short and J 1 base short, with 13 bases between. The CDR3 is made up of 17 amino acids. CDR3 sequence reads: CASSQDSAAHSYNEQFF. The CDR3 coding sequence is TGTGCCAGCAGCCAAGATTCGGCGGCCCATTCCTACAATGAGCAGTTCTTC.

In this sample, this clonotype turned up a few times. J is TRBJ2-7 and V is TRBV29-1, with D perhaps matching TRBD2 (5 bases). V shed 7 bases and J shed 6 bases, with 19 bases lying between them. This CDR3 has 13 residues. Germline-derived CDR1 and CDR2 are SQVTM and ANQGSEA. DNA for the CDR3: TGCAGCGCAACGACGTCTAAGGACTTCGAGCAGTACTTC. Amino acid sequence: CSATTSKDFEQYF.

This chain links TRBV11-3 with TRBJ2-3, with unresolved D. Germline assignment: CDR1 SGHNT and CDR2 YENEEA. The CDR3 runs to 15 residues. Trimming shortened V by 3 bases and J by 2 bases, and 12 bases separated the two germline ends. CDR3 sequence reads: CASSFSSLDTDTQYF. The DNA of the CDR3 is TGTGCCAGCAGCTTTTCGAGCCTAGACACAGATACGCAGTATTTT.

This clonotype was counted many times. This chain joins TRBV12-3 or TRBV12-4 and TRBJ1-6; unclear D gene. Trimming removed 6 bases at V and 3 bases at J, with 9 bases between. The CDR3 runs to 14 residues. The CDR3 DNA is TGTGCCAGCAGACTGCGAGGCTATAATTCACCCCTCCACTTT. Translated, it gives CASRLRGYNSPLHF.

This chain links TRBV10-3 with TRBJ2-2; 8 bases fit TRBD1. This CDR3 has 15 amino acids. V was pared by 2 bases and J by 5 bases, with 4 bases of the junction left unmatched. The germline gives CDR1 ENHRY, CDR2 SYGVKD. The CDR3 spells CAISEENRGTGELFF. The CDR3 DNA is TGTGCCATCAGTGAGGAGAACAGGGGGACCGGGGAGCTGTTTTTT.

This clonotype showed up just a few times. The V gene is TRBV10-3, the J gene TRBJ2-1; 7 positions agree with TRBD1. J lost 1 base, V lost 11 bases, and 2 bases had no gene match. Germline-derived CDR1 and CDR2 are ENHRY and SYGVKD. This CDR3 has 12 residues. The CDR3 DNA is TGTGCCTCCAGGGGGTCCTACAATGAGCAGTTCTTC. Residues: CASRGSYNEQFF.

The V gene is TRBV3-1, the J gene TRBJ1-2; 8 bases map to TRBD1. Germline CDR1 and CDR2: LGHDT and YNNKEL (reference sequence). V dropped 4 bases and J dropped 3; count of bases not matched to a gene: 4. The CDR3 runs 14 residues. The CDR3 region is CASSPATGDYGYTF. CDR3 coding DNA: TGTGCCAGCAGCCCCGCGACAGGGGACTATGGCTACACCTTC. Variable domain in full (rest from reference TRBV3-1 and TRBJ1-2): DTAVSQTPKYLVTQMGNDKSIKCEQNLGHDTMYWYKQDSKKFLKIMFSYNNKELIINETVPNRFSPKSPDKAHLNLHINSLELGDSAVYFCASSPATGDYGYTFGSGTRLTVV.

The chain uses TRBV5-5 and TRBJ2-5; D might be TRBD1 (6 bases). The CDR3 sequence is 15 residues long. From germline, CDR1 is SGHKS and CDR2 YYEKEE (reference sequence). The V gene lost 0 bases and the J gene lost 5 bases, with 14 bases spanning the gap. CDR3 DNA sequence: TGTGCCAGCAGCTTGGTAACAGGGCTTGTCGAGACCCAGTACTTC. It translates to CASSLVTGLVETQYF.

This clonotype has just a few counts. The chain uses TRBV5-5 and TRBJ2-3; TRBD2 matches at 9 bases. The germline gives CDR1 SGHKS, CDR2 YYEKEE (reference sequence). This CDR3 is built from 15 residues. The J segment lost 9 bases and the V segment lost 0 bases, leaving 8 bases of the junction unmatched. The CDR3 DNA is TGTGCCAGCAGCTTGGAAGGCGGGGGGGCGGAGACGCAGTATTTT. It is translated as CASSLEGGGAETQYF.

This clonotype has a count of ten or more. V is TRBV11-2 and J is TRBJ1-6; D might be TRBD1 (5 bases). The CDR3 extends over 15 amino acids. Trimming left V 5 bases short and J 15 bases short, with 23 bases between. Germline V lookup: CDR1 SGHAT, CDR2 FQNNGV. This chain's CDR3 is CASSAQVRRGAFLHF. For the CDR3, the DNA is TGTGCCAGCAGCGCCCAGGTGAGGAGGGGAGCCTTCCTCCACTTT.